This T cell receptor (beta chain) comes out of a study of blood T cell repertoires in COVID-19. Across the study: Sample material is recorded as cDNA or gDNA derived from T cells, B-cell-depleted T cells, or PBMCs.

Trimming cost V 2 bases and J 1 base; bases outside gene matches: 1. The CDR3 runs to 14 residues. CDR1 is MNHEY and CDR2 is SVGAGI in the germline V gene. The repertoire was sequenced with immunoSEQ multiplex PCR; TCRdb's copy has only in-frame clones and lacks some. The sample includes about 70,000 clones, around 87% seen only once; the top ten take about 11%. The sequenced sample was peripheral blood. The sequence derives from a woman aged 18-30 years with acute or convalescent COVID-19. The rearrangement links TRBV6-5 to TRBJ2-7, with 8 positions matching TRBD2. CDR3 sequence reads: CASSYSGRSYEQYF. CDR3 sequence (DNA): TGTGCCAGCAGTTACAGCGGGAGATCCTACGAGCAGTACTTC.